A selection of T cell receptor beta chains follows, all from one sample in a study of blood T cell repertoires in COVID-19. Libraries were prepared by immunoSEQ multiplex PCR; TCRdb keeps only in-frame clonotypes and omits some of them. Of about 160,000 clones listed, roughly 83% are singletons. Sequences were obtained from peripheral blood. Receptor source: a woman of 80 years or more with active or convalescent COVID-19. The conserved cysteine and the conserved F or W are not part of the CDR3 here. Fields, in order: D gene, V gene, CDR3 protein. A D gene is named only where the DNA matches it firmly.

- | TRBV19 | ASSRAGFAGAYEQY
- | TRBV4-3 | ASSQDQVAGYT
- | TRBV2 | ASSEARGVGNTIY
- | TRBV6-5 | ASAPQQGRTGELF
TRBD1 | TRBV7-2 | ASSSLGQVLGNTIY
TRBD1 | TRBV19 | ASSITGQGALGYT
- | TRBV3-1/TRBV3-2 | ASSQLWRAGANVLT
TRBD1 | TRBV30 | AWRASRDRSYVNIQY
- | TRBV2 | ASFPTGPTNEKLF
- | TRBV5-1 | ASSLQGQSYEQY
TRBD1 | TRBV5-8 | ASSLGQGRGGELF
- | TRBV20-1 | SASIREHSGANVLT
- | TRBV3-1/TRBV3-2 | ASSQDGWGRQNEQY
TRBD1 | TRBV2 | ASSTPTGQGDTGELF
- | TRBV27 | ASSYGRGSNQPQH
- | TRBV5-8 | ASSFTGVGSPLH
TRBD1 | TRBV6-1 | ASSEVGQGSSPLH
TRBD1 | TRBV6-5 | ASTIQGGVNSPLH
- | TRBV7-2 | ASSLSSGFGGETQY
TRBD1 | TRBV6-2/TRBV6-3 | ASSTTGELSPLH
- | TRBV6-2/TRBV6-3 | ASSYWGDTDTQY
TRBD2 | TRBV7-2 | ASSLVGGGADTQY
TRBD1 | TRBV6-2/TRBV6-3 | ASSLDRGYLNEKLF
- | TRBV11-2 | ASSLSGTLRTDTQY
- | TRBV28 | ASSDSYGYT
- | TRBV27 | ASSLSLQGGSEQY
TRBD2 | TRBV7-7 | ASSLSSGGNNEQF
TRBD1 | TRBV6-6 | ASSSRQGGYEQY